The rows below give T cell receptor beta chains drawn from one sample of a study of cytomegalovirus exposure and HLA in healthy donors. The method was immunoSEQ multiplex PCR; TCRdb's version includes in-frame clones alone and lacks a portion of them. Of 150,000 to 200,000 clones in the sample, approximately 84% are singletons; the top ten hold 4.5% to 7.5%. Sequenced sample: PBMCs. The receptors shown here come from a woman aged 25 to 39 in good health and CMV-seropositive. CDR3s include the opening cysteine and the closing phenylalanine or tryptophan. A D gene is named only where the DNA matches it firmly. Where a row states a size, it is once, few, many or the class of an expanded clone; other rows omit it.

J | V | D | size | CDR3 | DNA
TRBJ1-2 | TRBV27 | TRBD1 | . | CASRHSQTGAGYTF | TGTGCCAGCAGACATTCACAGACAGGGGCTGGCTACACCTTC
TRBJ1-4 | TRBV5-5 | TRBD1 | . | CASSNPGQPEKLFF | TGTGCCAGCAGCAATCCGGGACAGCCTGAAAAACTGTTTTTT
TRBJ2-1 | TRBV19 | . | . | CASMSRSYNEQFF | TGTGCCAGTATGAGCCGGAGTTACAATGAGCAGTTCTTC
TRBJ1-1 | TRBV14 | TRBD1 | . | CASSRTGGEGVSEAFF | TGTGCCAGCAGCCGAACAGGGGGCGAAGGAGTTTCTGAAGCTTTCTTT
TRBJ1-2 | TRBV5-1 | TRBD1 | few | CASSWGQGNYGYTF | TGCGCCAGCAGCTGGGGACAGGGTAACTATGGCTACACCTTC
TRBJ2-2 | TRBV4-3 | TRBD1 | few | CASSQIYRGSGNTGELFF | TGCGCCAGCAGCCAGATATACAGGGGGTCGGGCAACACCGGGGAGCTGTTTTTT
TRBJ1-2 | TRBV14 | . | once | CASSQGWGSYGYTF | TGTGCCAGCAGCCAAGGCTGGGGCAGCTATGGCTACACCTTC
TRBJ2-1 | TRBV7-2 | TRBD2 | . | CASSLRRSGIGEQFF | TGTGCCAGCAGCTTACGTAGGAGCGGGATAGGGGAGCAGTTCTTC
TRBJ1-3 | TRBV19 | . | . | CASRSRSSGNTIYF | TGTGCCAGTAGGTCACGGAGCTCTGGAAACACCATATATTTT
TRBJ1-2 | TRBV5-6 | . | few | CASSLASGWYMANYGYTF | TGTGCCAGCAGCTTGGCATCAGGGTGGTATATGGCGAACTATGGCTACACCTTC
TRBJ1-2 | TRBV12-5 | . | . | CASGLVPGRNLIF | TGTGCTAGTGGTTTGGTACCCGGCAGGAACCTAATCTTC
TRBJ2-1 | TRBV6-5 | . | . | CASGPINNEQFF | TGTGCCAGCGGCCCGATTAACAATGAGCAGTTCTTC
TRBJ2-2 | TRBV21-1 | . | . | CASSVSGTGETGELFF | TGTGCCAGCAGCGTAAGTGGGACAGGGGAGACCGGGGAGCTGTTTTTT
TRBJ1-1 | TRBV19 | . | . | CASSMSHTAEAFF | TGTGCCAGTAGTATGAGCCATACCGCTGAAGCTTTCTTT
TRBJ2-7 | TRBV5-1 | . | . | CASSLSGGDYEQYF | TGCGCCAGCAGCTTGTCGGGCGGGGACTACGAGCAGTACTTC
TRBJ2-1 | TRBV28 | TRBD1 | . | CASSSTGSSYNEQFF | TGTGCCAGCAGTTCGACAGGGAGCTCCTACAATGAGCAGTTCTTC
TRBJ2-7 | TRBV5-5 | TRBD1 | . | CASSPGQVTYEQYF | TGTGCCAGCAGCCCGGGACAGGTCACCTACGAGCAGTACTTC
TRBJ2-2 | TRBV7-2 | . | few | CASSSQVTGELFF | TGTGCCAGCAGCTCCCAGGTCACCGGGGAGCTGTTTTTT
TRBJ2-5 | TRBV11-2 | TRBD2 | few | CASSLVPSGISLETQYF | TGTGCCAGCAGCTTAGTTCCTAGCGGGATTTCCTTGGAGACCCAGTACTTC
TRBJ2-7 | TRBV2 | . | . | CASSVLSAYEQYF | TGTGCCAGCAGTGTCCTTAGCGCCTACGAGCAGTACTTC
TRBJ1-1 | TRBV6-1 | . | . | CASSEFRGTWDTEAFF | TGTGCCAGCAGTGAATTCAGGGGTACCTGGGACACTGAAGCTTTCTTT
TRBJ2-7 | TRBV4-2 | . | . | CASSPLTSSYEQYF | TGTGCCAGCAGCCCCCTCACTAGTTCCTACGAGCAGTACTTC
TRBJ2-7 | TRBV6-1 | . | . | CASKGSLGTYEQYF | TGTGCCAGCAAAGGTAGCTTAGGAACCTACGAGCAGTACTTC
TRBJ2-5 | TRBV5-4 | . | . | CASSLGQRETQYF | TGTGCCAGCAGCCTCGGACAGCGGGAGACCCAGTACTTC
TRBJ1-6 | TRBV9 | . | few | CASSVGQGNSPLHF | TGTGCCAGCAGCGTAGGGCAGGGAAATTCACCCCTCCACTTT
TRBJ2-7 | TRBV5-6 | . | . | CASSYGQSYEQYF | TGTGCCAGCAGCTACGGACAGTCCTACGAGCAGTACTTC
TRBJ1-3 | TRBV11-3 | . | . | CASPSQGYGNTIYF | TGTGCCAGTCCCTCGCAGGGATACGGAAACACCATATATTTT
TRBJ2-1 | TRBV2 | . | . | CASSAWEAQFF | TGTGCCAGCAGTGCTTGGGAGGCGCAGTTCTTC
TRBJ2-3 | TRBV7-8 | TRBD1 | . | CASSPGTGADTQYF | TGTGCCAGCAGCCCCGGGACAGGGGCAGATACGCAGTATTTT
TRBJ2-4 | TRBV19 | . | . | CASSIDREMAKNIQYF | TGTGCCAGTAGTATAGATAGGGAGATGGCCAAAAACATTCAGTACTTC
TRBJ2-2 | TRBV18 | TRBD1 | . | CASSPFGGQGAHTGELFF | TGTGCCAGCTCACCATTCGGGGGACAGGGGGCTCACACCGGGGAGCTGTTTTTT
TRBJ1-5 | TRBV19 | TRBD1 | . | CASTRTGDIGQPQHF | TGTGCCAGTACCCGGACAGGGGATATAGGTCAGCCCCAGCATTTT
TRBJ1-4 | TRBV28 | . | . | CASSFPRVTNEKLFF | TGTGCCAGCAGTTTTCCCAGGGTGACTAATGAAAAACTGTTTTTT
TRBJ2-7 | TRBV28 | TRBD1 | few | CASSSRTGGYEQYF | TGTGCCAGCAGTTCCCGGACAGGGGGCTACGAGCAGTACTTC
TRBJ1-1 | TRBV10-3 | . | once | CAIKTGNTEAFF | TGTGCCATCAAGACGGGGAACACTGAAGCTTTCTTT
TRBJ2-1 | TRBV6-1 | . | . | CASQVGDYNEQFF | TGTGCCAGCCAGGTCGGGGACTACAATGAGCAGTTCTTC
TRBJ1-4 | TRBV6-1 | . | few | CASSDPLMGATNEKLFF | TGTGCCAGCAGTGACCCTCTAATGGGCGCAACTAATGAAAAACTGTTTTTT
TRBJ1-2 | TRBV4-1 | . | . | CASSQPPGDYGYTF | TGCGCCAGCAGCCAACCCCCTGGAGACTATGGCTACACCTTC
TRBJ2-3 | TRBV11-2 | . | . | CAREGEGEDTQYF | TGTGCCAGAGAGGGGGAGGGGGAGGATACGCAGTATTTT
TRBJ2-7 | TRBV18 | . | . | CASSQIPPGPADVEQYF | TGTGCCAGCTCACAGATTCCTCCGGGTCCCGCAGATGTCGAGCAGTACTTC
TRBJ2-5 | TRBV7-9 | . | . | CASSFPMGEQYF | TGTGCCAGCAGCTTCCCCATGGGAGAGCAGTACTTC